The text below deals with one T cell receptor (beta chain). Assay: immunoSEQ multiplex PCR; the TCRdb copy retains only in-frame clones and omits some. The table shows some 100,000 clones, with approximately 95% occurring only once. The CDR3 is made up of 15 amino acids. From germline, CDR1 is KGHSH and CDR2 LQKENI. The junction had 6 bases not matched to a gene; V was cut back by 2 bases and J by 6 bases. This specimen comes from a study of control samples from healthy donors and cancer patients. Sequenced material: blood. This TCR was recovered from a man aged 18 to 30 in good health. The gene calls are TRBV18 and TRBJ1-2; 10 nucleotides align to TRBD1. Written as DNA, the CDR3 is TGTGCCAGCTCACCAATCGACAGGGGGCTTAATGGCTACACCTTC. It is translated as CASSPIDRGLNGYTF.